The source of this T cell receptor beta chain is a study of cytomegalovirus exposure and HLA in healthy donors. Overall study findings and caveats: Presence/absence analyses rested on an assumption that sequencing depth was roughly uniform across donors. Later on, analysis showed that most CMV-associated TCR beta chains appeared to be HLA-restricted.

About this clone itself: Its target is not known.

Germline CDR1 is SGHVS and CDR2 is FNYEAQ. The V gene end was trimmed by 8 bases and the J gene end by 6 bases; junction bases not matched to a gene: 7. This CDR3 is built from 12 residues. It was with 60 Vbeta and 13 Jbeta primers that the PCR ran. Profiled with immunoSEQ multiplex PCR; TCRdb holds only in-frame clones, not every one. The data hold fewer than 200,000 clones, with roughly 13% observed a single time. The sequencing sample was made of PBMCs. The genes are TRBV7-6 and TRBJ2-7, with 7 bases aligning to TRBD2. The TCR originated in a man in his forties or fifties in good health and CMV-seropositive. The CDR3 sequence: CASLQSGGEQYF. The CDR3 region has the DNA TGTGCCAGCCTCCAATCGGGGGGCGAGCAGTACTTC.